These 13 T cell receptor beta chains came from one sample sequenced in a study of Ad26.COV2.S vaccination and SARS-CoV-2 variants. Some clones are missing from TCRdb's copy, which holds only in-frame ones; the method was immunoSEQ multiplex PCR. The top ten hold 1.5% of the sample, which has about 680,000 clones, about 90% seen once. Documented treatment: 19 received Ad26.COV2.S at low or high dose, single or two shots; about 5 received placebo; per-sample allocation not given. Day 63 after the first vaccine or placebo injection was the time point for sampling. The input for sequencing was peripheral blood, taken in a trial of Ad26.COV2.S vaccine versus placebo. The receptors shown here come from a person between 18 and 65 years old who received the Ad26.COV2.S COVID-19 vaccine or a placebo.

This clone appeared once. The V call is TRBV18, the J call TRBJ2-5, with 8 bases lining up with TRBD1. The CDR3 is 14 residues long. Germline trimming cut 3 bases from V and 4 bases from J; bases unmatched to any gene: 4. Germline CDR1 KGHSH, CDR2 LQKENI. The CDR3 is CASSPNRGIETQYF. As DNA, the CDR3 is TGTGCCAGCTCACCGAACAGGGGGATAGAGACCCAGTACTTC.

The J gene is TRBJ2-5, the V gene TRBV2; D ambiguous. This CDR3 comprises 11 residues. Germline-derived CDR1 and CDR2 are SNHLY and FYNNEI. V was cut by 8 bases and J by 1 base, with 5 bases left in between. For the CDR3, the DNA is TGTGCCAGCCAGATCCAAGAGACCCAGTACTTC. Translating it yields CASQIQETQYF.

The CDR3 protein is CASSQDPRLASGELFF. CDR3 DNA: TGCGCCAGCAGCCAAGATCCCCGGCTAGCATCAGGGGAGCTGTTTTTT. The gene calls are TRBV4-3 and TRBJ2-2, with a tentative D call TRBD2 (5 bases). The CDR3 spans 16 residues. Trimming removed 0 bases from V and 8 bases from J, with 16 bases in between. Germline lookup yields CDR1 LGHNA and CDR2 YSLEER.

This clone was detected only a few times. As DNA, the CDR3 is TGTGCCAGCAGCTTAGAGGGGACAGGGGGCTATGGCTACACCTTC. Amino acid sequence: CASSLEGTGGYGYTF. This chain connects TRBV11-2 to TRBJ1-2; 11 bases agree with TRBD1. Trimming at V came to 0 bases and at J to 4 bases, leaving 1 base not matched to a gene. CDR3 length: 15 amino acids. Germline-derived CDR1 and CDR2 are SGHAT and FQNNGV.

The J gene is TRBJ1-4, the V gene TRBV5-1, with 7 bases aligning to TRBD1. There are 16 residues in the CDR3. V was clipped by 4 bases and J by 0 bases; unmatched bases: 6. Germline lookup yields CDR1 SGHRS and CDR2 YFSETQ. DNA of the CDR3: TGCGCCAGCAGCACCTCAGGGGGATCAACTAATGAAAAACTGTTTTTT. It yields the protein CASSTSGGSTNEKLFF.

The chain joins TRBV7-9 to TRBJ2-1; D tentatively reads TRBD1 or TRBD2 (5 bases each). Germline CDR1 SEHNR, CDR2 FQNEAQ (reference sequence). The CDR3 length is 14 residues. The V end was cut by 3 bases, the J end by 7 bases, with 13 bases between. The CDR3 is CASSLGRDQNEQFF. In nucleotides, the CDR3 is TGTGCCAGCAGCTTGGGACGGGACCAAAATGAGCAGTTCTTC.

The chain recombines TRBV7-9 with TRBJ2-5, with 7 bases fitting TRBD2. This CDR3 has 16 residues. From germline, CDR1 is SEHNR and CDR2 FQNEAQ (reference sequence). After removal of 5 bases from V and 4 bases from J, the junction contained 13 bases not matched to a gene. For the CDR3, the DNA is TGTGCCAGCAGCCAATCGAGGGAGGGGAAAGGAGAGACCCAGTACTTC. Amino acid sequence: CASSQSREGKGETQYF. The entire variable domain, with the rest obtained from reference TRBV7-9 and TRBJ2-5, is as follows: DTGVSQNPRHKITKRGQNVTFRCDPISEHNRLYWYRQTLGQGPEFLTYFQNEAQLEKSRLLSDRFSAERPKGSFSTLEIQRTEQGDSAMYLCASSQSREGKGETQYFGPGTRLLVL.

The chain is built from TRBV7-9 and TRBJ2-7, with 9 positions matching TRBD1. CDR3 size: 14 residues. Germline CDR1 SEHNR, CDR2 FQNEAQ (reference sequence). J gave up 6 bases and V 7 bases, and 10 bases lay outside the gene matches. The CDR3 loop reads CASISWDRDVEQYF. CDR3 DNA sequence: TGTGCCAGCATATCCTGGGACAGGGATGTCGAGCAGTACTTC.

For the CDR3, the DNA is TGTGCCAGCAGCAACCACTTAGCGGGGGGCCCTTTAAGGACCGGGGAGCTGTTTTTT. Translated: CASSNHLAGGPLRTGELFF. The V call is TRBV7-9, the J call TRBJ2-2, with 10 bases matching TRBD2. V lost 5 bases, J lost 5 bases, and 17 bases stayed unmatched. This CDR3 has 19 residues. CDR1 and CDR2 (germline): SEHNR, FQNEAQ (reference sequence).

Only one count was recorded for this clone. J is TRBJ2-1 and V is TRBV19; 12 bases are a match to TRBD1. Trimming at V came to 6 bases and at J to 6 bases, leaving 9 bases not matched to a gene. The germline gives CDR1 LNHDA, CDR2 SQIVND (reference sequence). This CDR3 spans 16 amino acids. CDR3 DNA: TGTGCCAGTAGCCGAAAAGGGACAGGGGGCCGCAATGAGCAGTTCTTC. This encodes CASSRKGTGGRNEQFF.

The chain couples TRBV12-3 or TRBV12-4 to TRBJ1-1; D is possibly TRBD1 (5 bases). Trimming took off 5 bases at V and 4 bases at J, with 11 bases between the two ends. This CDR3 is built from 13 residues. CDR3 protein: CASSPQEGTEAFF. CDR3 DNA: TGTGCCAGCAGTCCACAGGAGGGCACTGAAGCTTTCTTT.

The CDR3 protein is CASRLGRASLGGYTF. CDR3 bases: TGTGCAAGTCGCTTAGGCAGGGCCTCTTTGGGTGGCTACACCTTC. J is TRBJ1-2 and V is TRBV12-2; the table gives TRBD1 as D, unverified against the DNA. TRBV12-2 counts as a pseudogene. CDR3 length: 15 residues.

The chain is built from TRBV30 and TRBJ2-2; D gene uncertain. The germline V and J ends were trimmed by 5 bases and 7 bases, with 14 bases remaining between them. This CDR3 is built from 13 residues. The germline CDR1 and CDR2 sequences are GTSNPN and SVGIG (reference sequence). CDR3 sequence reads: CAWAPTEFGELFF. The CDR3 DNA reads TGTGCCTGGGCGCCCACAGAGTTCGGGGAGCTGTTTTTT.